A single sample gave rise to the 13 T cell receptor beta chains below, sequenced in a study of identifying expanded T cells in peripheral blood. Profiling relied on immunoSEQ multiplex PCR, and the TCRdb table lists in-frame clones only, not all of them. The sample contains about 80,000 clones, roughly 91% of which appear only once. Sequenced material: blood. These TCRs come from a person aged 18 to 75 in good health.

V and J are TRBV9 and TRBJ2-1; TRBD2 agrees at 7 bases. The ends lost 5 bases at V and 0 bases at J; junction bases unmatched: 5. The CDR3 totals 15 residues. The germline CDR1 and CDR2 sequences are SGDLS and YYNGEE. For the CDR3, the DNA is TGTGCCAGCAGTGCGCGGGGGAGCTCCTACAATGAGCAGTTCTTC. As protein: CASSARGSSYNEQFF.

The chain links TRBV4-2 to TRBJ1-2, with D hard to call. CDR3 length: 15 residues. V lost 0 bases to trimming and J lost 4 bases, with 12 bases between them. In germline, CDR1 is LGHNA, CDR2 YNFKEQ. The CDR3 region has the DNA TGTGCCAGCAGCCAAGATAGATCGCCAGCCTATGGCTACACCTTC. Protein product: CASSQDRSPAYGYTF.

This clone was seen a single time. The rearrangement uses TRBV19 and TRBJ2-1, with unresolved D. Trimming took off 4 bases at V and 4 bases at J, with 5 bases between the two ends. The CDR3 has 12 residues. CDR1 and CDR2 from the germline V gene are LNHDA and SQIVND (reference sequence). This CDR3 reads CASSTGYNEQFF. In DNA, the CDR3 is TGTGCCAGTAGTACTGGTTACAATGAGCAGTTCTTC.

This sequence joins TRBV7-2 and TRBJ2-5; 12 bases are a match to TRBD2. J gave up 5 bases and V 4 bases, and 11 bases lay outside the gene matches. Germline V gene sequence: CDR1 SGHTA, CDR2 FQGNSA. CDR3 length equals 17 residues. The CDR3 sequence: CASSSGLAGLLGETQYF. The DNA for the CDR3 is TGTGCCAGCAGCTCCGGACTAGCGGGGTTGCTAGGGGAGACCCAGTACTTC.

J is TRBJ2-2 and V is TRBV29-1; 11 bases agree with TRBD2. The CDR3 runs to 12 residues. Germline CDR1 SQVTM, CDR2 ANQGSEA. J gave up 8 bases and V 7 bases, and 3 bases lay outside the gene matches. The CDR3 is CSARTSGGELFF. The CDR3 DNA sequence: TGCAGCGCCCGGACTAGCGGGGGGGAGCTGTTTTTT.

This chain links TRBV6-1 with TRBJ1-1, with TRBD1 matching over 7 bases. The junction had 19 bases not matched to a gene; V was cut back by 7 bases and J by 11 bases. CDR1 MNHNS and CDR2 SASEGT come from the germline V gene. CDR3 size: 15 residues. The CDR3 region has the DNA TGTGCCAGCACCCGAGACCGGGACAGTACCACCTTGGCTTTCTTT. Protein: CASTRDRDSTTLAFF.

The rearrangement links TRBV4-1 to TRBJ2-7, with D perhaps matching TRBD2 (6 bases). Trimming removed 4 bases from V and 2 bases from J, with 12 bases in between. The CDR3 spans 14 residues. Germline-derived CDR1 and CDR2 are MGHRA and YSYEKL. This CDR3 reads CASSPIGGPYEQYF. The CDR3 nucleotides read TGCGCCAGCAGCCCCATCGGGGGTCCCTACGAGCAGTACTTC.

The chain has TRBV7-2 and TRBJ1-1, with 7 bases fitting TRBD1. The V gene's germline CDR1 is SGHTA and CDR2 FQGNSA. This CDR3 has 13 amino acids. Trimming removed 0 bases from V and 6 bases from J; junction bases left unmatched: 1. The DNA of the CDR3 is TGTGCCAGCAGCTTAGCTCAGGGGGCTGAAGCTTTCTTT. Protein: CASSLAQGAEAFF. Complete variable domain (other parts from reference TRBV7-2 and TRBJ1-1): GAGVSQSPSNKVTEKGKDVELRCDPISGHTALYWYRQSLGQGLEFLIYFQGNSAPDKSGLPSDRFSAERTGGSVSTLTIQRTQQEDSAVYLCASSLAQGAEAFFGQGTRLTVV.

Only one count was recorded for this clone. The genes are TRBV14 and TRBJ2-1; D unclear. The CDR3 sequence is 16 residues long. Germline values: CDR1 SGHDN, CDR2 FVKESK. V lost 5 bases, J lost 3 bases, and 17 bases lay in between. The CDR3 sequence is CASSTRTGHDYNEQFF. CDR3 DNA: TGTGCCAGCAGCACCAGAACGGGCCACGACTACAATGAGCAGTTCTTC.

V is TRBV6-5 and J is TRBJ1-1; D not resolved. Trimming left V 8 bases short and J 5 bases short, with 15 bases between. The CDR3 extends over 13 amino acids. CDR1 MNHEY and CDR2 SVGAGI come from the germline V gene. CDR3 DNA sequence: TGTGCCAGCGGGGTTGCGTTGGGGACTGAAGCTTTCTTT. Amino acid sequence: CASGVALGTEAFF.

The gene calls are TRBV4-1 and TRBJ1-1; maybe TRBD1 (5 bases). The CDR3 contains 15 residues. Germline V CDR1 and CDR2: MGHRA, YSYEKL. V was trimmed by 4 bases and J by 1 base, leaving 13 bases between them. The CDR3 loop is CASSLRQIKNTEAFF. DNA of the CDR3: TGCGCCAGCAGCCTGAGACAGATTAAGAACACTGAAGCTTTCTTT.

The rearrangement joins TRBV10-1 to TRBJ1-5; D gene ambiguous. CDR3 length: 13 amino acids. Germline V CDR1 and CDR2: WNHNN, SYGVQD (reference sequence). The ends were cut back, 3 bases at V and 3 bases at J, with 6 bases in the middle. CDR3 loop: CASSEDFNQPQHF. The CDR3 region has the DNA TGCGCCAGCAGTGAAGACTTCAATCAGCCCCAGCATTTT.

The genes are TRBV11-2 and TRBJ1-4, with D hard to call. V was pared by 5 bases and J by 4 bases, with 5 bases between. The CDR3 has 12 amino acids. Germline loops: CDR1 SGHAT, CDR2 FQNNGV. The CDR3 reads CASSPDNEKLFF. For the CDR3, the DNA is TGTGCCAGCAGCCCGGATAATGAAAAACTGTTTTTT.